This T cell receptor (beta chain) stems from a study of identical twins. Findings and limits, study-wide: Weaker excess twin sharing was seen among beta out-of-frame sequences.

MiXCR, applied by TCRdb to the 5' RACE reads, yields one record per CDR3 protein. The table records roughly 350,000 distinct CDR3 sequences, over 9% of them present only once. This clonotype was recorded at least ten times. Its antigen is still unknown. The same data also contributed to another study, on yellow fever vaccine responses in identical twins.

This TCR was recovered from a woman aged 18-30 years in good health. Sequencing was carried out using CD8+ T cells sorted from blood.

Here the CDR3 reads CASSLGGHAEQFF. The DNA for the CDR3 is TGTGCCAGCAGCTTAGGAGGCCACGCTGAGCAGTTCTTC. The chain is built from TRBV7-9 and TRBJ2-1; no reliable D call. The V end lost 1 base, the J end lost 9 bases, and 10 bases lay between the germline ends. Germline CDR1 is SEHNR and CDR2 is FQNEAQ (reference sequence). The CDR3 extends over 13 amino acids. Full variable domain (remainder filled in from reference TRBV7-9 and TRBJ2-1): DTGVSQNPRHKITKRGQNVTFRCDPISEHNRLYWYRQTLGQGPEFLTYFQNEAQLEKSRLLSDRFSAERPKGSFSTLEIQRTEQGDSAMYLCASSLGGHAEQFFGPGTRLTVL.